Each of the 24 T cell receptor beta chains below was sequenced from the same sample in a study of cytomegalovirus exposure and HLA in healthy donors. The PCR contained 60 Vbeta and 13 Jbeta primers. Using immunoSEQ multiplex PCR, the repertoire was profiled, and TCRdb retains in-frame clones only, with some absent. This sample's table has 35,000 to 45,000 clones. The material sequenced was PBMCs. Receptors were obtained from a male donor in good health and CMV-seronegative.

The chain is built from TRBV18 and TRBJ2-2; TRBD1 matches at 8 bases. The CDR3 spans 16 residues. Germline CDR1 and CDR2: KGHSH and LQKENI. The V segment lost 8 bases and the J segment 7 bases; nucleotides outside the gene matches: 15. The CDR3 sequence is CASSPLTTGGYGELFF. The DNA for the CDR3 is TGTGCCAGCAGCCCCCTCACCACAGGGGGGTACGGGGAGCTGTTTTTT.

This chain's CDR3 is CASSESRTGVFGYTF. The DNA of the CDR3 is TGTGCCAGCAGTGAATCTCGGACAGGGGTGTTTGGCTACACCTTC. V is TRBV6-1 and J is TRBJ1-2; 9 bases are shared with TRBD1. The CDR3 is made up of 15 amino acids. Germline CDR1 reads MNHNS; CDR2 reads SASEGT. Trimming cost V 2 bases and J 7 bases; bases outside gene matches: 8.

The CDR3 DNA reads as TGTGCCAGCAGCAACGGACAGGGGATCAATCAGCCCCAGCATTTT. This gives the protein CASSNGQGINQPQHF. The chain combines TRBV7-8 with TRBJ1-5, with TRBD1 matching over 9 bases. This CDR3 is 15 amino acids long. Germline CDR1 reads SGHVS; CDR2 reads FQNEAQ. After removal of 5 bases from V and 3 bases from J, the junction contained 5 bases not matched to a gene.

The V and J genes are TRBV7-9 and TRBJ1-5; 8 nucleotides agree with TRBD1. V gave up 5 bases and J gave up 2 bases; unmatched junction bases: 5. Looked up from germline, CDR1 is SEHNR and CDR2 is FQNEAQ (reference sequence). The CDR3 extends over 15 amino acids. This chain's CDR3 is CASSLRGPGNQPQHF. Written as DNA, the CDR3 is TGTGCCAGCAGCCTCAGGGGGCCGGGCAATCAGCCCCAGCATTTT.

This chain uses TRBV10-1 with TRBJ2-2, with D uncertain. Germline assignment: CDR1 WNHNN and CDR2 SYGVQD (reference sequence). The CDR3 totals 14 residues. With 6 bases removed from V and 1 base from J, the gap between germline ends came to 9 bases. The CDR3 DNA reads TGCGCCAGCAGCTCTGGGCAGAACACCGGGGAGCTGTTTTTT. This gives the protein CASSSGQNTGELFF.

The gene calls are TRBV7-9 and TRBJ2-1, with 11 bases matching TRBD2. The J segment lost 7 bases and the V segment lost 4 bases, leaving 9 bases of the junction unmatched. Germline CDR1 is SEHNR and CDR2 is FQNEAQ (reference sequence). The CDR3 runs to 16 residues. CDR3 sequence (DNA): TGTGCCAGCAGCTCCGCGGGACTAGCGGTTGCAAATGAGCAGTTCTTC. Amino acid sequence: CASSSAGLAVANEQFF.

The V call is TRBV7-9, the J call TRBJ1-1; D not resolved. This CDR3 has 12 residues. V was cut by 9 bases and J by 5 bases, with 13 bases left in between. Per the germline V gene, CDR1 is SEHNR and CDR2 is FQNEAQ (reference sequence). DNA for the CDR3: TGTGCCAGTACAGCGAGGGAGACTGAAGCTTTCTTT. This codes for CASTARETEAFF.

This chain links TRBV9 with TRBJ1-2; a weak D match, TRBD1 (5 bases). This CDR3 has 14 residues. The germline CDR1 and CDR2 sequences are SGDLS and YYNGEE. V was clipped by 2 bases and J by 7 bases, with 15 bases between them. CDR3 DNA: TGTGCCAGCAGCGTTGGCAGGGTGGTTGGTGGCTACACCTTC. Protein: CASSVGRVVGGYTF.

The chain carries TRBV9 and TRBJ1-5; no reliable D call. Trimming pared 0 bases from V and 2 bases from J, leaving 9 bases between. Per the germline V gene, CDR1 is SGDLS and CDR2 is YYNGEE. The CDR3 length is 15 residues. The CDR3 nucleotides read TGTGCCAGCAGCGTAGACGGTGTCGGCAATCAGCCCCAGCATTTT. Translation: CASSVDGVGNQPQHF.

This chain joins TRBV28 and TRBJ1-6; D is ambiguous. CDR3 length equals 14 residues. The V end was cut by 1 base, the J end by 6 bases, with 7 bases between. Germline V gives CDR1 MDHEN, CDR2 SYDVKM. In DNA, the CDR3 is TGTGCCAGCAGTTTATCGGGTACTAATTCACCCCTCCACTTT. Its protein is CASSLSGTNSPLHF.

The rearrangement joins TRBV18 to TRBJ1-3; unclear D gene. This CDR3 has 16 amino acids. With 4 bases removed from V and 0 bases from J, the gap between germline ends came to 13 bases. Germline assignment: CDR1 KGHSH and CDR2 LQKENI. CDR3 sequence reads: CASSRGTGSSGNTIYF. The CDR3 bases are TGTGCCAGCTCACGAGGCACTGGGTCCTCTGGAAACACCATATATTTT.

The V and J genes are TRBV11-2 and TRBJ2-7; 9 bases are a match to TRBD1. The CDR3 runs to 15 residues. The germline CDR1 and CDR2 sequences are SGHAT and FQNNGV. With V trimmed by 2 bases and J by 3 bases, 5 bases remained unmatched. The CDR3 reads CASSLRDRVFYEQYF. CDR3 nucleotide sequence: TGTGCCAGCAGCTTAAGGGACAGGGTATTCTACGAGCAGTACTTC.

The genes are TRBV27 and TRBJ1-3; D is undetermined. Deletions cut 0 bases from V and 0 bases from J, with 9 bases between. The CDR3 has 16 residues. Germline V CDR1 and CDR2: MNHEY, SMNVEV (reference sequence). The CDR3 protein is CASSLSMGGSGNTIYF. The CDR3 bases are TGTGCCAGCAGTTTATCGATGGGAGGCTCTGGAAACACCATATATTTT.

The chain is built from TRBV27 and TRBJ2-3; maybe TRBD1 (6 bases). CDR1 and CDR2 from the germline V gene are MNHEY and SMNVEV (reference sequence). V lost 6 bases, J lost 7 bases, and 17 bases lay in between. The CDR3 has 14 residues. In DNA, the CDR3 is TGTGCCAGCAGCCCAGGGGCAAACGGATATACGCAGTATTTT. It translates to CASSPGANGYTQYF.

The chain is built from TRBV6-5 and TRBJ2-5; 12 bases are shared with TRBD2. Near its end, the DNA agrees better with TRBJ2-7, so the J call may be wrong. The CDR3 runs to 15 residues. Germline V gives CDR1 MNHEY, CDR2 SVGAGI. The CDR3 region is CASSELAGGISEQYF. The CDR3 DNA sequence: TGTGCCAGCAGCGAACTAGCGGGGGGAATCAGCGAGCAGTACTTC.

The gene calls are TRBV2 and TRBJ2-3, with a possible D match to TRBD2 (5 bases). The CDR3 length is 15 residues. Germline V gene data show CDR1 as SNHLY and CDR2 as FYNNEI. Trimming cost V 6 bases and J 3 bases, with 16 bases left between them. The CDR3 loop is CASSQPLASTDTQYF. The CDR3 nucleotides are TGTGCCAGCAGCCAACCTCTAGCATCGACAGATACGCAGTATTTT. Based on the CDR3 plus reference TRBV2 and TRBJ2-3, the full variable domain is EPEVTQTPSHQVTQMGQEVILRCVPISNHLYFYWYRQILGQKVEFLVSFYNNEISEKSEIFDDQFSVERPDGSNFTLKIRSTKLEDSAMYFCASSQPLASTDTQYFGPGTRLTVL.

The J gene is TRBJ1-1, the V gene TRBV16; D unresolved. Trimming removed 0 bases at V and 1 base at J, with 6 bases between. The CDR3 spans 14 residues. The germline V gene encodes CDR1 KGHSY and CDR2 FQNENV. The CDR3 is CASSQSYGNTEAFF. CDR3 sequence (DNA): TGTGCCAGCAGCCAATCGTACGGGAACACTGAAGCTTTCTTT.

In regard to this clone: An end of the junction does not agree with germline; a read error may underlie this. The V gene is TRBV7-2, the J gene TRBJ2-3, with a possible D match to TRBD1 (6 bases). Germline CDR1 SGHTA, CDR2 FQGNSA. The CDR3 has 15 amino acids. The chain's CDR3 is CASSLRQGSTDKQYF. The CDR3 nucleotides read TGTGCCAGCAGCTTACGGCAGGGGTCCACAGATAAGCAGTATTTT.

V usage is TRBV2 and J usage is TRBJ1-2; unclear D gene. The germline CDR1 and CDR2 sequences are SNHLY and FYNNEI. Trimming took off 3 bases at V and 7 bases at J, with 15 bases between the two ends. The CDR3 is made up of 14 amino acids. CDR3 amino acids: CASSDALGSGGYTF. For the CDR3, the DNA is TGTGCCAGCAGTGACGCCCTCGGGTCGGGTGGCTACACCTTC.

The chain couples TRBV5-8 to TRBJ1-2, with 8 bases that match TRBD1. The germline V gene encodes CDR1 SGHTS and CDR2 YDEGEE. The V and J ends lost 2 bases and 6 bases, in that order; junction bases with no gene match: 3. The CDR3 runs 13 residues. The CDR3 DNA follows: TGTGCCAGCAGCTTTGGACAGGGTGATGGCTACACCTTC. Translation gives CASSFGQGDGYTF.

The rearrangement joins TRBV15 to TRBJ1-5; no firm D call. The germline V and J ends were trimmed by 5 bases and 4 bases, with 15 bases remaining between them. CDR3 length equals 15 residues. Germline-derived CDR1 and CDR2 are LNHNV and YYDKDF (reference sequence). The CDR3 DNA reads as TGTGCCACCAGCTCTCACGACGCCAGGAATCAGCCCCAGCATTTT. Amino acids: CATSSHDARNQPQHF.

V and J are TRBV7-6 and TRBJ1-1, with D possibly TRBD1 on 5 matching bases. Looked up from germline, CDR1 is SGHVS and CDR2 is FNYEAQ. CDR3 length: 14 residues. Trimming removed 6 bases at V and 2 bases at J, with 13 bases between. The CDR3 reads CASSLTGGNTEAFF. Here the CDR3 DNA reads TGTGCCAGCAGTCTAACCGGGGGAAACACTGAAGCTTTCTTT.

The CDR3 DNA reads as TGTGCCAGCAGTGACGGGTGGGACACAATAGAGCCCCAGCATTTT. Amino acids: CASSDGWDTIEPQHF. The V call is TRBV2, the J call TRBJ1-5; D perhaps matches TRBD1 (6 bases). Germline V gives CDR1 SNHLY, CDR2 FYNNEI. V lost 3 bases to trimming and J lost 8 bases, with 17 bases between them. The CDR3 loop spans 15 amino acids.

V usage is TRBV19 and J usage is TRBJ2-3, with D possibly being TRBD1 (6 bases). The CDR3 is 14 residues long. CDR1 and CDR2 (germline): LNHDA, SQIVND (reference sequence). Deletions cut 5 bases from V and 5 bases from J, with 14 bases between. CDR3 in amino acids: CASSLDSRRDTQYF. CDR3 bases: TGTGCCAGTAGTTTGGACAGCCGGAGAGATACGCAGTATTTT.